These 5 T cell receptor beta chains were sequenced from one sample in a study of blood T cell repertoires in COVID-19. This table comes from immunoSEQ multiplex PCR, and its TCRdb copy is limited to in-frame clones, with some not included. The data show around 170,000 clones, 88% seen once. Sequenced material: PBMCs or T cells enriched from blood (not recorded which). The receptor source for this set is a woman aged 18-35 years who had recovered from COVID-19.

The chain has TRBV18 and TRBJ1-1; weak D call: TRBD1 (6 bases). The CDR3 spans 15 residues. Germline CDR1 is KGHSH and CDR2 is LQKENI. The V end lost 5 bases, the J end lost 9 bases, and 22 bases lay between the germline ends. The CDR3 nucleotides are TGTGCCAGCTCAGCCAACCACCCGGCAGGGGCGCAAGCTTTCTTT. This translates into CASSANHPAGAQAFF.

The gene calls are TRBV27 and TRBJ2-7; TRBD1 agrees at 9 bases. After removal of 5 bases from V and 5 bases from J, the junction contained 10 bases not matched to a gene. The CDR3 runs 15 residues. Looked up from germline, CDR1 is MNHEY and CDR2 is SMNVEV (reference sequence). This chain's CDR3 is CASSLIGQGMNEQYF. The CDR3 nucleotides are TGTGCCAGCAGTCTTATTGGACAGGGGATGAACGAGCAGTACTTC.

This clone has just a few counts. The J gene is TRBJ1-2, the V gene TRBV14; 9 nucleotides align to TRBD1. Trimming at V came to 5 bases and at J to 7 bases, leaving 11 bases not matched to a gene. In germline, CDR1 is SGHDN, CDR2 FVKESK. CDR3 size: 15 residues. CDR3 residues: CASSARDRVKAGYTF. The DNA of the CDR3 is TGTGCCAGCAGCGCCCGGGACAGGGTAAAAGCTGGCTACACCTTC.

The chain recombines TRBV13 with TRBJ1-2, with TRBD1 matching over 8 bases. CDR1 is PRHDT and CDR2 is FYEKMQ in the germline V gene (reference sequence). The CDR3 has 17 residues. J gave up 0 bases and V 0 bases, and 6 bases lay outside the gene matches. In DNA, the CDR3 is TGTGCCAGCAGCTTAGGCGACAGGGGAAAGACTAACTATGGCTACACCTTC. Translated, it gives CASSLGDRGKTNYGYTF.

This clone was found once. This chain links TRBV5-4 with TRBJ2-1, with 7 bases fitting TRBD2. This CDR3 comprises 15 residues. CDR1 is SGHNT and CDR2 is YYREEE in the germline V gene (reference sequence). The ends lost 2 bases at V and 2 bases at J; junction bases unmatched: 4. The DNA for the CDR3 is TGTGCCAGCAGCTTCGAAGCGGGACCCTACAATGAGCAGTTCTTC. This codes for CASSFEAGPYNEQFF.